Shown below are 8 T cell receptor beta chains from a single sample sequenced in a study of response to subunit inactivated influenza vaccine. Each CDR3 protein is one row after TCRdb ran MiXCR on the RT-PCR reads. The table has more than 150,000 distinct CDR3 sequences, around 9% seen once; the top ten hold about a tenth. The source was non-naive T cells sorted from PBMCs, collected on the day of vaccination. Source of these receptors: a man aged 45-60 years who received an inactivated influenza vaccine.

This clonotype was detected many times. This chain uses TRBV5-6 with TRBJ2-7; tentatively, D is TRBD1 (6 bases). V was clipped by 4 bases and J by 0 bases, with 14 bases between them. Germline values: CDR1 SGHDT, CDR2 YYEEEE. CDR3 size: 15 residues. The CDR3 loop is CASSPVGQSSYEQYF. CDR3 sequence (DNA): TGTGCCAGCAGCCCAGTCGGACAGAGCTCCTACGAGCAGTACTTC. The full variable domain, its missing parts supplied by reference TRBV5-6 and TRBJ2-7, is DAGVTQSPTHLIKTRGQQVTLRCSPKSGHDTVSWYQQALGQGPQFIFQYYEEEERQRGNFPDRFSGHQFPNYSSELNVNALLLGDSALYLCASSPVGQSSYEQYFGPGTRLTVT.

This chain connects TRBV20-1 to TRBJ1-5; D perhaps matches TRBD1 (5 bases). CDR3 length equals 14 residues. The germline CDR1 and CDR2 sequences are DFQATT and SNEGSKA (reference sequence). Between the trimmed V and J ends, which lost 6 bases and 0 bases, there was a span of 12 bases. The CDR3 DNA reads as TGCAGTGCGGCGGACATTCATAGCAATCAGCCCCAGCATTTT. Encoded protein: CSAADIHSNQPQHF.

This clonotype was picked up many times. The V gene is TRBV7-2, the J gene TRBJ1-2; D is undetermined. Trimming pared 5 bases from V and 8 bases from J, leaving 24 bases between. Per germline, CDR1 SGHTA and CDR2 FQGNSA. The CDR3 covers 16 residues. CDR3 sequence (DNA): TGTGCCAGCAGCCCCCAGCCCATTGGAGCCGGTGGCGGCTACACCTTC. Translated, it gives CASSPQPIGAGGGYTF. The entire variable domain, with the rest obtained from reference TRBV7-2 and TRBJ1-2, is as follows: GAGVSQSPSNKVTEKGKDVELRCDPISGHTALYWYRQSLGQGLEFLIYFQGNSAPDKSGLPSDRFSAERTGGSVSTLTIQRTQQEDSAVYLCASSPQPIGAGGGYTFGSGTRLTVV.

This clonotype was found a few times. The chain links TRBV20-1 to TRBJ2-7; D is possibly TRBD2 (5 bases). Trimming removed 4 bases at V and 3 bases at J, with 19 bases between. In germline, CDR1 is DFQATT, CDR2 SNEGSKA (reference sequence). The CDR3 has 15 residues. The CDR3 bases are TGCAGTGCTAAGGAGGCCGAGGGTTCCCGCTACGAGCAGTACTTC. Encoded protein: CSAKEAEGSRYEQYF.

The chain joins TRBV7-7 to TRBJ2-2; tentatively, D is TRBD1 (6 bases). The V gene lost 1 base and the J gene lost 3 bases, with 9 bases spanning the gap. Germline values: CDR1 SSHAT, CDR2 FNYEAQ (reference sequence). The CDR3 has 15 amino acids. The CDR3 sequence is CASSLGDTYTGELFF. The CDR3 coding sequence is TGTGCCAGCAGCTTAGGGGACACCTACACCGGGGAGCTGTTTTTT.

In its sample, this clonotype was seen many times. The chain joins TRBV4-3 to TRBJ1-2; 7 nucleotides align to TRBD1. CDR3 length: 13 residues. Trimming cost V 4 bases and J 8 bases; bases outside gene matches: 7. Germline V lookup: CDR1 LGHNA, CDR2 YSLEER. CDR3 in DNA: TGCGCCAGCAGCCGCAACAGGGGATTCGGCTACACCTTC. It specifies CASSRNRGFGYTF.

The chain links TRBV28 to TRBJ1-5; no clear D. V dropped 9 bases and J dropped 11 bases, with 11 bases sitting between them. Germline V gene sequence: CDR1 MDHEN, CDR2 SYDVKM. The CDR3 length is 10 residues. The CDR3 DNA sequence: TGTGCCAGTTCCGAAAGGACCCAGCATTTT. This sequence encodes CASSERTQHF.

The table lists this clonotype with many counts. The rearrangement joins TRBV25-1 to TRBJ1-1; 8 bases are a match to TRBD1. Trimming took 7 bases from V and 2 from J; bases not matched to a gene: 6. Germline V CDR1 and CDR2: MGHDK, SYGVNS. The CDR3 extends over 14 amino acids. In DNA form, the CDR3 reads TGTGCCAGCACCCGACAGGGGATCAACACTGAAGCTTTCTTT. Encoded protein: CASTRQGINTEAFF.